This is a list of T cell receptor beta chains from one sample in a study of T cells in Graves' hyperthyroidism and ophthalmopathy. TCRdb redid the calling of the multiplex PCR reads with MiXCR, one entry per CDR3 protein. Found here are some 550,000 distinct CDR3 sequences, roughly 20% of them singletons; the top ten hold about a quarter. Material for sequencing was blood. These receptors were collected from a man aged 18-30 years with Graves' hyperthyroidism. Both conserved end residues are part of each CDR3. The order of the fields is clone size, CDR3 length, D gene, J gene, V gene, CDR3 DNA, CDR3 protein. D genes are given only for firm matches. Clone size is shown for a subset of rows, as once, few, many or a class of expanded clone.

size: many
length: 14
D: NA
J: TRBJ2-2
V: TRBV5-4
DNA: TGTGCCAGCAGGGCGGAGTCGGGCACCGGGGAGCTGTTTTTT
CDR3: CASRAESGTGELFF

size: many
length: 16
D: NA
J: TRBJ1-1
V: TRBV7-3
DNA: TGTGCCAGCAGCCTTAACGATCGCAGATTGAACACTGAAGCTTTCTTT
CDR3: CASSLNDRRLNTEAFF

size: many
length: 16
D: TRBD1
J: TRBJ2-7
V: TRBV7-8
DNA: TGTGCCAGCAGTTCTGCTGCGGGACAGGGGTATACGCGGCAGTACTTC
CDR3: CASSSAAGQGYTRQYF

size: many
length: 15
D: NA
J: TRBJ2-7
V: TRBV28
DNA: TGTGCCAGCAGTTTATATTCTCTAGTGGCCTACGAGCAGTACTTC
CDR3: CASSLYSLVAYEQYF

size: many
length: 13
D: NA
J: TRBJ1-3
V: TRBV25-1
DNA: TGTGCCAGCAGTGCTCTGCCAGGAAACACCATATATTTT
CDR3: CASSALPGNTIYF

size: NA
length: 15
D: TRBD2
J: TRBJ2-5
V: TRBV7-2
DNA: TGTGCCAGCACCTCGAGCGGGGGGGCCGGGGAGACCCAGTACTTC
CDR3: CASTSSGGAGETQYF

size: many
length: 13
D: NA
J: TRBJ1-5
V: TRBV28
DNA: TGTGCCAGCCAGTCCGGTAACAATCAGCCCCAGCATTTT
CDR3: CASQSGNNQPQHF

size: NA
length: 12
D: NA
J: TRBJ2-5
V: TRBV30
DNA: TGTGCCTGGAGTGTTGACAGGGAGACCCAGTACTTC
CDR3: CAWSVDRETQYF

size: many
length: 12
D: NA
J: TRBJ1-2
V: TRBV7-9
DNA: TGTGCCAGTCGACCCAGGGACTATGGCTACACCTTC
CDR3: CASRPRDYGYTF

size: many
length: 12
D: NA
J: TRBJ1-1
V: TRBV11-2
DNA: TGTGCCAGCAGCCCGGACAAAACTGAAGCTTTCTTT
CDR3: CASSPDKTEAFF

size: NA
length: 15
D: TRBD2
J: TRBJ2-5
V: TRBV7-2
DNA: TGTGCCAGCAGCTTTCTGTGGGAGGGCCGGGAGACCCAGTACTTC
CDR3: CASSFLWEGRETQYF

size: many
length: 11
D: NA
J: TRBJ1-1
V: TRBV29-1
DNA: TGCAGCGTTGGCCACGGAGTGGAAGCTTTCTTT
CDR3: CSVGHGVEAFF

size: few
length: 14
D: NA
J: TRBJ1-2
V: TRBV4-2
DNA: TGTGCCAGCAGCCAAGATCACGGGGTGGGAGGCTACACCTTC
CDR3: CASSQDHGVGGYTF

size: many
length: 14
D: NA
J: TRBJ2-5
V: TRBV7-8
DNA: TGTGCCAGCAGCCCTGGAGGGCACCAAGAGACCCAGTACTTC
CDR3: CASSPGGHQETQYF

size: few
length: 13
D: NA
J: TRBJ2-1
V: TRBV30
DNA: TGTGCCTGGAATGGGGGTGACGCCAGTGAGCAGTTCTTC
CDR3: CAWNGGDASEQFF

size: many
length: 13
D: NA
J: TRBJ2-7
V: TRBV27
DNA: TGTGCCAGCAGTGCGGGACGGCTCTACGAGCAGTACTTC
CDR3: CASSAGRLYEQYF

size: few
length: 16
D: TRBD1
J: TRBJ2-2
V: TRBV12-3/TRBV12-4
DNA: TGTGCCAGCAGTTTTTTAGGGGGACAGTTACCCGGGGAGCTGTTTTTT
CDR3: CASSFLGGQLPGELFF

size: NA
length: 14
D: NA
J: TRBJ1-6
V: TRBV5-6
DNA: TGTGCCAGCAGCTTAGAAGGGCTAAATTCACCCCTCCACTTT
CDR3: CASSLEGLNSPLHF